This T cell receptor (beta chain) stems from a study of low-dose radiotherapy and immunotherapy resistance in tumors. This clonotype was seen ten or more times. Primers used for first-strand cDNA, a TRAV- and TRBV-specific set, covered both alpha and beta chains. Using a constant-region primer together with a V-primer adapter, TCRs were subjected to roughly 18 PCR cycles of amplification. With in vitro transcription, the isolated mRNA was amplified. MiXCR, applied by TCRdb to the reads, yields one record per CDR3 protein. This table holds around 64,000 distinct CDR3 sequences, less than 30% found once. The time point: before trial treatment. The origin of this receptor is a male donor with rectosigmoid adenocarcinoma. The sequenced sample was PBMCs, obtained before treatment.

In DNA, the CDR3 is TGCAGTGCTAGAGTGGGCAGCTACACCGGGGAGCTGTTTTTT. It encodes CSARVGSYTGELFF. The V gene is TRBV20-1, the J gene TRBJ2-2; no definite D call. Germline CDR1 and CDR2: DFQATT and SNEGSKA (reference sequence). Between the trimmed V and J ends, which lost 1 base and 3 bases, there was a span of 9 bases. CDR3 size: 14 residues.